Listed here is a single TCR beta chain. The antigen is unknown. A read error may be the cause here, since a much bigger clone is one base away. The sample is drawn from a study of T-cell reconstitution after alpha-beta-depleted transplantation in children. Germline V gene sequence: CDR1 LGHDT, CDR2 YNNKEL (reference sequence). The CDR3 is 15 residues long. Library preparation (for TCRbeta) was performed with unique molecular identifiers. TCRdb re-called the PCR reads through MiXCR, storing one row per CDR3 protein. The sample holds about 140,000 distinct CDR3 sequences, more than 8% seen once. Points from the study as a whole: At day 60, the high TCRbeta diversity found in some patients originated from recipient T cells and thymic progenitors that had survived. Newly produced T cells mostly accounted for T-cell counts and diversity one year post-transplant.

Material: PBMCs, mostly from graft donor cells, obtained 180 days after TCRalphabeta/CD19-depleted stem cell transplant. The clonotype originates from a female patient between 2 and 15 years old who had a stem cell transplant for congenital amegakaryocytic thrombocytopenia, so the T cells may come from the graft donor. The genes are TRBV3-1 and TRBJ2-7, with D unresolved. CDR3 sequence: CACSHSMFDDYEQYF. The CDR3 DNA follows: TGTGCCTGCAGCCATAGCATGTTTGATGACTACGAGCAGTACTTC.